This TCR beta chain came from a study of T cell responses to AZD1222 COVID-19 vaccine. Study context: Pooling of second doses given at about 4 or about 12 weeks was done.

With respect to this clone: No antigen is known for it.

Some clones are missing from TCRdb's copy, which holds only in-frame ones; the method was immunoSEQ multiplex PCR. The sample contains 140,000 to 150,000 clones, about nine tenths of which appear only once. The germline V gene encodes CDR1 MGHRA and CDR2 YSYEKL. The ends lost 3 bases at V and 6 bases at J; junction bases unmatched: 5. This CDR3 comprises 14 residues. Study-level points and caveats: Repertoires were sampled only after the peak T cell response. Breadth and depth of Spike-specific TCRs rose after two AZD1222 doses. Mostly white British, mostly female donors; authors suggested clonal diversity may be underestimated.

The clonotype comes from an adult in good health. Sequenced material: peripheral blood, taken on day 0 of AZD1222 vaccination. V usage is TRBV4-1 and J usage is TRBJ1-1, with TRBD1 identical over 9 bases. In nucleotides, the CDR3 is TGCGCCAGCAGCCAGGGGACAGGGATCCCTGAAGCTTTCTTT. Translation gives CASSQGTGIPEAFF.